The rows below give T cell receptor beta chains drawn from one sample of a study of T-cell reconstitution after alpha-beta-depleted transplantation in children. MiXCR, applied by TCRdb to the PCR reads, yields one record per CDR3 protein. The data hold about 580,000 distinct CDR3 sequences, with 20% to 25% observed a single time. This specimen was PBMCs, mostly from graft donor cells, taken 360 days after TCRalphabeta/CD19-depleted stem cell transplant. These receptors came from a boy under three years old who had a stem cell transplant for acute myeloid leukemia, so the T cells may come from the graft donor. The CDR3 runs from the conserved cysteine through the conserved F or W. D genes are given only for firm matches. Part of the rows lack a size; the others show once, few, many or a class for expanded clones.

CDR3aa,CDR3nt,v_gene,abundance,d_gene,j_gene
CASSFSGGSPSTGELFF,TGCGCCAGCAGTTTTAGCGGGGGCTCTCCTAGCACCGGGGAGCTGTTTTTT,TRBV10-2,few,TRBD2,TRBJ2-2
CSVMTSGKETQYF,TGCAGCGTCATGACTAGCGGGAAAGAGACCCAGTACTTC,TRBV29-1,-,TRBD2,TRBJ2-5
CASSPMGLPDNEQFF,TGTGCCAGCAGTCCCATGGGACTACCGGACAATGAGCAGTTCTTC,TRBV28,-,TRBD2,TRBJ2-1
CASSPDHPRHTEAFF,TGTGCCAGCAGCCCCGACCATCCACGACACACTGAAGCTTTCTTT,TRBV6-6,many,-,TRBJ1-1
CASSPIETFSTDTQYF,TGTGCCAGCTCACCTATAGAGACCTTTAGCACAGATACGCAGTATTTT,TRBV18,-,-,TRBJ2-3
CASSQGVANTEAFF,TGCGCCAGCAGCCAGGGGGTGGCGAACACTGAAGCTTTCTTT,TRBV4-3,few,-,TRBJ1-1
CSARDLGNQNIQYF,TGCAGTGCTAGAGATCTAGGGAATCAAAACATTCAGTACTTC,TRBV20-1,few,-,TRBJ2-4
CSVAGLKGQNYEQYF,TGCAGCGTTGCAGGTTTGAAGGGGCAGAACTACGAGCAGTACTTC,TRBV29-1,-,-,TRBJ2-7
CASSTRRVSGANVLTF,TGTGCCAGCAGCACACGACGGGTTTCTGGGGCCAACGTCCTGACTTTC,TRBV7-2,-,-,TRBJ2-6
CASSSQLVDGNNEQFF,TGCGCCAGCAGCTCTCAACTAGTGGATGGTAACAATGAGCAGTTCTTC,TRBV5-1,-,-,TRBJ2-1
CASSAQNQPQHF,TGTGCCAGCAGTGCTCAGAATCAGCCCCAGCATTTT,TRBV28,-,-,TRBJ1-5
CASSLAPTSGVAGGELFF,TGTGCCAGCAGCTTAGCCCCGACTAGCGGGGTAGCTGGCGGGGAGCTGTTTTTT,TRBV7-2,many,TRBD2,TRBJ2-2
CSALLGTWNTEAFF,TGCAGTGCCCTGCTAGGGACATGGAACACTGAAGCTTTCTTT,TRBV20-1,few,-,TRBJ1-1
CASSSGTSPGGEQFF,TGTGCCAGCAGCTCAGGGACTAGCCCTGGTGGGGAGCAGTTCTTC,TRBV11-3,many,TRBD2,TRBJ2-1
CASSSTPGGQGRSNYGYTF,TGTGCCAGCAGCTCCACGCCTGGGGGACAGGGTCGATCTAACTATGGCTACACCTTC,TRBV11-3,few,TRBD1,TRBJ1-2
CASSFSTSAYNEQFF,TGTGCCAGCAGTTTCTCCACTAGCGCCTACAATGAGCAGTTCTTC,TRBV12-3/TRBV12-4,many,TRBD2,TRBJ2-1
CASSQEGPAKNIQYF,TGCGCCAGCAGCCAAGAGGGACCAGCGAAAAACATTCAGTACTTC,TRBV4-3,few,-,TRBJ2-4
CASSKERAGLNTEAFF,TGTGCCAGCAGCAAAGAAAGAGCAGGCCTGAACACTGAAGCTTTCTTT,TRBV21-1,-,-,TRBJ1-1
CASNGTRRGYEQYF,TGTGCCAGCAACGGGACTCGCAGGGGGTACGAGCAGTACTTC,TRBV7-9,many,-,TRBJ2-7
CASSLDLAEPTDTQYF,TGTGCCAGCAGCTTAGACTTAGCGGAGCCGACAGATACGCAGTATTTT,TRBV7-2,many,-,TRBJ2-3
CSARVPIGGHGYTF,TGCAGTGCTAGAGTCCCCATTGGGGGGCATGGCTACACCTTC,TRBV20-1,many,-,TRBJ1-2
CASSLGGSSSYNEQFF,TGTGCCAGCAGTTTAGGCGGCTCGAGCTCCTACAATGAGCAGTTCTTC,TRBV12-3/TRBV12-4,many,-,TRBJ2-1
CASSLAGGVYLAKNIQYF,TGTGCCAGCAGCTTAGCAGGCGGGGTGTACCTAGCCAAAAACATTCAGTACTTC,TRBV7-2,few,-,TRBJ2-4
CASSSPSTRGQPQHF,TGTGCCAGCAGTTCCCCCTCTACACGGGGTCAGCCCCAGCATTTT,TRBV28,many,-,TRBJ1-5
CAISELPGAEGNQPQHF,TGTGCCATCAGTGAGTTACCAGGGGCTGAAGGTAATCAGCCCCAGCATTTT,TRBV10-3,-,-,TRBJ1-5
CASRQTGGEQYF,TGTGCCAGCAGGCAAACAGGGGGGGAGCAGTACTTC,TRBV12-3/TRBV12-4,many,TRBD1,TRBJ2-7
CSARLRETQYF,TGCAGTGCTAGACTAAGGGAGACCCAGTACTTC,TRBV20-1,many,-,TRBJ2-5
CASSKGTVWGTDTQYF,TGCGCCAGCAGCAAGGGGACAGTCTGGGGCACAGATACGCAGTATTTT,TRBV5-1,-,TRBD1,TRBJ2-3
CSVWTGSSGANVLTF,TGCAGCGTCTGGACAGGAAGCTCTGGGGCCAACGTCCTGACTTTC,TRBV29-1,few,TRBD1,TRBJ2-6
CASSQEAGTAFLAKNIQYF,TGCGCCAGCAGCCAAGAGGCTGGGACAGCCTTTCTAGCCAAAAACATTCAGTACTTC,TRBV4-1,once,TRBD1,TRBJ2-4
CASSVTTTGLETQYF,TGTGCCAGCAGCGTGACAACTACAGGGTTAGAGACCCAGTACTTC,TRBV7-9,-,-,TRBJ2-5
CSAPDRGNEKLFF,TGCAGTGCTCCCGACAGGGGGAATGAAAAACTGTTTTTT,TRBV20-1,many,TRBD1,TRBJ1-4
CASSLQTSGGVTDTQYF,TGTGCCAGCAGCTTGCAGACTAGCGGGGGGGTCACAGATACGCAGTATTTT,TRBV5-5,-,TRBD2,TRBJ2-3
CASSQVPAHNEQFF,TGTGCCAGCAGCCAAGTTCCAGCACACAATGAGCAGTTCTTC,TRBV3-1,-,-,TRBJ2-1
CASSWNQFAGTDPYEQYF,TGTGCCAGCAGTTGGAACCAATTCGCCGGGACAGACCCCTACGAGCAGTACTTC,TRBV27,-,TRBD1,TRBJ2-7
CSASNGHLGSGNTIYF,TGCAGTGCTTCTAACGGACATTTGGGGTCTGGAAACACCATATATTTT,TRBV20-1,few,-,TRBJ1-3
CASSPELGQGWYEQYF,TGTGCCAGCAGCCCAGAGTTGGGACAGGGATGGTACGAGCAGTACTTC,TRBV9,-,TRBD1,TRBJ2-7
CASSVGAPARPNEKLFF,TGTGCCAGCAGCGTAGGTGCCCCCGCCAGGCCTAATGAAAAACTGTTTTTT,TRBV9,many,-,TRBJ1-4
CSAVDPGRGGEKLFF,TGCAGTGCAGTAGACCCCGGGAGGGGCGGAGAAAAACTGTTTTTT,TRBV20-1,few,-,TRBJ1-4
CSAIQGVYEQYF,TGCAGCGCGATTCAGGGTGTCTACGAGCAGTACTTC,TRBV29-1,many,-,TRBJ2-7
CASRQTSGAQETQYF,TGCGCCAGCAGACAGACTAGCGGGGCTCAAGAGACCCAGTACTTC,TRBV5-1,many,TRBD2,TRBJ2-5
CSARDHLLSTDTQYF,TGCAGTGCTAGAGACCACCTTCTTAGCACAGATACGCAGTATTTT,TRBV20-1,many,-,TRBJ2-3
CSARGWTRGEETQYF,TGCAGTGCTAGAGGGTGGACAAGGGGGGAGGAGACCCAGTACTTC,TRBV20-1,-,-,TRBJ2-5
CASSPYRDTEAFF,TGCGCCAGCAGCCCCTACAGGGACACTGAAGCTTTCTTT,TRBV4-1,-,-,TRBJ1-1
CASSYPYQETQYF,TGTGCCAGCAGTTACCCGTACCAAGAGACCCAGTACTTC,TRBV6-2/TRBV6-3,few,-,TRBJ2-5
CATSPRDSHNQPQHF,TGTGCCACCAGCCCCCGGGACTCCCACAATCAGCCCCAGCATTTT,TRBV15,few,-,TRBJ1-5
CASSLSGGGTSYEQYF,TGTGCCAGCAGCCTAAGTGGGGGCGGTACGTCCTACGAGCAGTACTTC,TRBV7-2,few,-,TRBJ2-7
CSARDRGGITDTQYF,TGCAGTGCTAGAGATCGGGGGGGGATCACAGATACGCAGTATTTT,TRBV20-1,-,TRBD2,TRBJ2-3
CASSLSPGLARDTQYF,TGTGCCAGCAGCTTATCCCCCGGACTAGCCCGAGATACGCAGTATTTT,TRBV7-2,-,TRBD2,TRBJ2-3
CSAGGQGGETQYF,TGCAGTGCCGGGGGGCAGGGCGGGGAGACCCAGTACTTC,TRBV20-1,-,-,TRBJ2-5
CASSLPLNEQFF,TGTGCCAGCAGTTTACCTCTAAATGAGCAGTTCTTC,TRBV12-3/TRBV12-4,few,-,TRBJ2-1
CSAPHSTRSDTQYF,TGCAGTGCCCCACACTCAACCCGGTCCGATACGCAGTATTTT,TRBV20-1,few,-,TRBJ2-3
CASSQDAGVNQPQHF,TGTGCCAGCAGCCAAGATGCAGGGGTTAATCAGCCCCAGCATTTT,TRBV3-1,-,-,TRBJ1-5
CASSFAPGPETKNIQYF,TGCGCCAGCAGCTTCGCCCCAGGGCCGGAGACCAAAAACATTCAGTACTTC,TRBV5-1,-,-,TRBJ2-4